Below, one T cell receptor beta chain is given with its context. The data belong to a study of blood T cell repertoires in COVID-19. Study details: Samples taken during acute and convalescent COVID-19 were collected in the United States, Italy and Spain.

In the original processing: Reference gene primer amplification in the assay estimated nucleated cell counts. The table came from immunoSEQ multiplex PCR; TCRdb's copy has only in-frame clones and leaves some out. V and J calls plus clone size are reproduced from that table; the DNA served to infer D and trimming. This sample carries 150,000 to 200,000 clones, about 89% of them seen once, and the ten largest clones take approximately 2.1%. The CDR3 extends over 16 amino acids. Germline CDR1 ENHRY, CDR2 SYGVKD. V lost 0 bases and J lost 4; bases outside the gene matches: 7. Material for sequencing was peripheral blood. The genes are TRBV10-3 and TRBJ2-5; 8 positions agree with TRBD1. This clonotype originated in a man in his late teens or twenties who had recovered from COVID-19. The CDR3, as DNA: TGTGCCATCAGTGAGTCGCAGGGGGCAAGAGGAGAGACCCAGTACTTC. Protein: CAISESQGARGETQYF.